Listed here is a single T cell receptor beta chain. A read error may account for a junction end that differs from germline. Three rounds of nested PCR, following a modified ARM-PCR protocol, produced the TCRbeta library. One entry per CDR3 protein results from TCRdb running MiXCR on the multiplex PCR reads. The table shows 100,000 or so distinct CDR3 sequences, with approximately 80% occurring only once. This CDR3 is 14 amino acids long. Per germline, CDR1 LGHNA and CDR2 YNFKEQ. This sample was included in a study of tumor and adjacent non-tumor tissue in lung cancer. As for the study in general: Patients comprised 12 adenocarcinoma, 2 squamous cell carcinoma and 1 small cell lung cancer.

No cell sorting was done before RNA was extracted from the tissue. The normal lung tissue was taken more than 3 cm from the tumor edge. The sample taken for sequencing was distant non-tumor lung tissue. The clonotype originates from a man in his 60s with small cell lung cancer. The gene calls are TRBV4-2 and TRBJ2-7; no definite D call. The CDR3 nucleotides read TGTGTCAGCAGCCAAGATACCGGTAGGGACGAGCAGTACTTC. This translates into CVSSQDTGRDEQYF.